The 19 T cell receptor beta chains in this list originate from one sample, sequenced in a study of blood T cell repertoires in COVID-19. Profiling relied on immunoSEQ multiplex PCR, and the TCRdb table lists in-frame clones only, not all of them. Of approximately 200,000 clones listed, approximately 91% are singletons. Sequencing was carried out using peripheral blood. These receptors all come from a man in his 70s with active or convalescent COVID-19.

The chain has TRBV6-2 or TRBV6-3 and TRBJ2-7; TRBD2 matches at 9 bases. The ends lost 5 bases at V and 2 bases at J; junction bases unmatched: 7. In germline, CDR1 is MNHEY, CDR2 SVGEGT. There are 15 residues in the CDR3. The CDR3 loop reads CASSKERGAPYEQYF. Here the CDR3 DNA reads TGTGCCAGCAGTAAGGAGCGGGGGGCCCCCTACGAGCAGTACTTC.

This clone is a singleton in its sample. V is TRBV15 and J is TRBJ2-3; maybe TRBD2 (5 bases). Looked up from germline, CDR1 is LNHNV and CDR2 is YYDKDF (reference sequence). This CDR3 has 16 residues. V was clipped by 3 bases and J by 2 bases, with 15 bases between them. The CDR3 DNA is TGTGCCACCAGCAGGAGACGGACTCACTTCACAGATACGCAGTATTTT. Its protein product is CATSRRRTHFTDTQYF.

The chain joins TRBV9 to TRBJ1-3; possible D gene TRBD1, 5 bases. V gave up 6 bases and J gave up 0 bases, with 10 bases separating them. CDR3 length: 14 amino acids. CDR1 is SGDLS, CDR2 YYNGEE, per germline. CDR3 nucleotide sequence: TGTGCCAGCACTCCCGGGGGCTCTGGAAACACCATATATTTT. It is translated as CASTPGGSGNTIYF.

This clone was found a few times. The V call is TRBV29-1, the J call TRBJ2-3; TRBD1 matches at 8 bases. Germline V CDR1 and CDR2: SQVTM, ANQGSEA. The length of the CDR3 is 14 residues. V lost 5 bases and J lost 0; bases outside the gene matches: 4. The CDR3 region has the DNA TGCAGCGTTCGACAGGGGACTAGCACAGATACGCAGTATTTT. It translates to CSVRQGTSTDTQYF.

The chain has TRBV5-8 and TRBJ1-5, with TRBD1 as a possible D gene (5 bases). Germline V gene sequence: CDR1 SGHTS, CDR2 YDEGEE. V was shortened by 2 bases and J by 0 bases, with 21 bases between the two germline ends. The CDR3 is 19 amino acids. The CDR3 DNA reads as TGTGCCAGCAGCTTCCCCTTCTCGGGGGGGGGAGATAGCAATCAGCCCCAGCATTTT. Its translation is CASSFPFSGGGDSNQPQHF.

The chain carries TRBV5-4 and TRBJ2-3; 8 bases agree with TRBD2. CDR1 and CDR2 from the germline V gene are SGHNT and YYREEE (reference sequence). There are 14 residues in the CDR3. The J segment lost 4 bases and the V segment lost 1 base, leaving 2 bases of the junction unmatched. As DNA, the CDR3 is TGTGCCAGCAGCTTGTCCGGGAGGGCAGATACGCAGTATTTT. Amino acids: CASSLSGRADTQYF.

The chain combines TRBV11-2 with TRBJ1-6, with no clear D. The CDR3 sequence is 13 residues long. From germline, CDR1 is SGHAT and CDR2 FQNNGV. Trimming pared 5 bases from V and 9 bases from J, leaving 11 bases between. The CDR3 region is CASSTTGVSPLHF. The DNA for the CDR3 is TGTGCCAGCAGCACTACGGGAGTTTCACCCCTCCACTTT.

The V and J genes are TRBV19 and TRBJ2-5; D is perhaps TRBD2 (6 bases). Trimming pared 4 bases from V and 5 bases from J, leaving 17 bases between. Germline loops: CDR1 LNHDA, CDR2 SQIVND (reference sequence). This CDR3 is 15 amino acids long. Here the CDR3 reads CASSRGLSPGETQYF. CDR3 DNA: TGTGCCAGTAGTAGGGGACTTTCGCCTGGGGAGACCCAGTACTTC. Full variable domain (outside the CDR3, taken from reference TRBV19 and TRBJ2-5): DGGITQSPKYLFRKEGQNVTLSCEQNLNHDAMYWYRQDPGQGLRLIYYSQIVNDFQKGDIAEGYSVSREKKESFPLTVTSAQKNPTAFYLCASSRGLSPGETQYFGPGTRLLVL.

The chain recombines TRBV6-5 with TRBJ2-7; D remains ambiguous. V was cut by 0 bases and J by 1 base, with 7 bases left in between. The CDR3 has 14 amino acids. Germline values: CDR1 MNHEY, CDR2 SVGAGI. The CDR3 region is CASSYSGGSYEQYF. CDR3 DNA: TGTGCCAGCAGTTACTCCGGTGGTTCCTACGAGCAGTACTTC.

The rearrangement links TRBV4-3 to TRBJ2-1; perhaps TRBD2 as D (5 bases). Trimming left V 4 bases short and J 6 bases short, with 16 bases between. Germline-derived CDR1 and CDR2 are LGHNA and YSLEER. The CDR3 consists of 15 residues. In nucleotides, the CDR3 is TGCGCCAGCAGCCCCGCCGCTGGGGAGATCAATGAGCAGTTCTTC. Translating it yields CASSPAAGEINEQFF.

The chain carries TRBV19 and TRBJ1-5; the D gene is possibly TRBD1 (5 bases). The CDR3 loop spans 15 amino acids. Trimming pared 1 base from V and 2 bases from J, leaving 9 bases between. CDR1 is LNHDA and CDR2 is SQIVND in the germline V gene (reference sequence). CDR3 sequence reads: CASSIGGTGNQPQHF. The CDR3 DNA reads TGTGCCAGTAGTATAGGGGGCACGGGCAATCAGCCCCAGCATTTT.

Concerning this clone: At the DNA level, this CDR3 is encoded by other sequences in the same sample as well. The V and J genes are TRBV29-1 and TRBJ2-7, with 11 bases identical to TRBD1. With 3 bases clipped from V and 2 bases from J, the junction kept 0 bases outside the gene matches. The CDR3 sequence is 13 residues long. From germline, CDR1 is SQVTM and CDR2 ANQGSEA. As DNA, the CDR3 is TGCAGCGTTGAGGGACAGGGGGCCTACGAGCAGTACTTC. Translation gives CSVEGQGAYEQYF.

The chain couples TRBV5-1 to TRBJ2-3, with D tentatively TRBD2 (5 bases). V was shortened by 4 bases and J by 0 bases, with 12 bases between the two germline ends. CDR3 length: 15 residues. Germline V gene lookup returns CDR1 SGHRS and CDR2 YFSETQ. The CDR3 sequence is CASSVEERSTDTQYF. The CDR3 DNA follows: TGCGCCAGCAGCGTAGAAGAGCGGAGCACAGATACGCAGTATTTT.

This sequence joins TRBV15 and TRBJ2-7; D is undetermined. This CDR3 is 14 amino acids long. The V and J ends lost 1 base and 3 bases respectively, with 10 bases between them. Germline-derived CDR1 and CDR2 are LNHNV and YYDKDF (reference sequence). The CDR3 loop is CATSRVAAFYEQYF. CDR3 coding DNA: TGTGCCACCAGCAGAGTCGCGGCGTTCTACGAGCAGTACTTC.

The rearrangement uses TRBV7-2 and TRBJ1-4; 8 positions match TRBD1. Germline V lookup: CDR1 SGHTA, CDR2 FQGNSA. The CDR3 is 16 residues long. V shed 4 bases, J shed 7 bases, and the junction held 11 bases outside the gene matches. The CDR3, as DNA: TGTGCCAGCAGCTCGGGCCAGGGGGCCTGGGGTGAAAAACTGTTTTTT. Translating it yields CASSSGQGAWGEKLFF.

The rearrangement links TRBV6-5 to TRBJ2-7; D not certain. There are 12 residues in the CDR3. Trimming cost V 7 bases and J 2 bases, with 9 bases left between them. The germline V gene has CDR1 MNHEY and CDR2 SVGAGI. The CDR3 DNA is TGTGCCAGCATCTACGCACCCTACGAGCAGTACTTC. The encoded protein is CASIYAPYEQYF.

The CDR3 coding sequence is TGTGCCACCAGTGAGGGACAGGGGACATACGAGCAGTACTTC. It codes for CATSEGQGTYEQYF. This chain joins TRBV24-1 and TRBJ2-7, with 10 nucleotides matching TRBD1. Germline trimming cut 4 bases from V and 4 bases from J; bases unmatched to any gene: 3. The CDR3 extends over 14 amino acids. The germline CDR1 and CDR2 sequences are KGHDR and SFDVKD.

The chain joins TRBV27 to TRBJ1-1; tentative D call: TRBD1 (5 bases). Germline lookup yields CDR1 MNHEY and CDR2 SMNVEV (reference sequence). CDR3 size: 14 residues. The ends were cut back, 5 bases at V and 0 bases at J, with 10 bases in the middle. The CDR3, as DNA: TGTGCCAGCAGTATTGGACAAATGAACACTGAAGCTTTCTTT. As protein: CASSIGQMNTEAFF.

The genes are TRBV11-2 and TRBJ1-5; 7 bases map to TRBD1. The germline V gene has CDR1 SGHAT and CDR2 FQNNGV. With V trimmed by 2 bases and J by 2 bases, 3 bases remained unmatched. There are 15 residues in the CDR3. The CDR3 is CASSLSTGGNQPQHF. The DNA for the CDR3 is TGTGCCAGCAGCTTAAGTACAGGGGGCAATCAGCCCCAGCATTTT.